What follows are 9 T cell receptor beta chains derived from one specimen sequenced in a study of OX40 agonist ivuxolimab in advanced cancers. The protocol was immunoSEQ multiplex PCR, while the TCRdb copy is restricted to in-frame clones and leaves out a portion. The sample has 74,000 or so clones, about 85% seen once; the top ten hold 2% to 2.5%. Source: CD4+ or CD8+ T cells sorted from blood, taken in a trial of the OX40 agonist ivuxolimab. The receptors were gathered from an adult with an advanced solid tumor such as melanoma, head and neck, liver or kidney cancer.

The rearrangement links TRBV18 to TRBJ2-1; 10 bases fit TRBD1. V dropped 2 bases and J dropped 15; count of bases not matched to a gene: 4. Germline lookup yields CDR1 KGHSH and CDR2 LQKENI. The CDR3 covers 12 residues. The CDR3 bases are TGTGCCAGCTCACCAGACAGGGGGCTACGGTTCTTC. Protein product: CASSPDRGLRFF.

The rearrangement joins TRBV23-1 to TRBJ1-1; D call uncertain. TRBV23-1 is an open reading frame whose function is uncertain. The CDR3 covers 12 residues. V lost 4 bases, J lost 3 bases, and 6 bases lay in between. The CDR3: CASSPLHTEAFF. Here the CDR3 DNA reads TGCGCCAGCAGTCCTCTCCACACTGAAGCTTTCTTT.

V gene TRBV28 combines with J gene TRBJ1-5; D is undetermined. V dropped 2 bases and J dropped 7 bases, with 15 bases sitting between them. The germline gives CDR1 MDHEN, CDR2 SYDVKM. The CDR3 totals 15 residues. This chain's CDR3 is CASSLGRRREQPQHF. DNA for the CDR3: TGTGCCAGCAGTTTAGGCAGAAGAAGGGAACAGCCCCAGCATTTT.

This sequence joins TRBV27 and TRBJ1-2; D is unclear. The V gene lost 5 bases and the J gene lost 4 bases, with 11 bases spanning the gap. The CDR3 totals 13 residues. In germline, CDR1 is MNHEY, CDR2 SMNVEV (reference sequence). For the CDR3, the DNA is TGTGCCAGCAGTCCCTCCAGTGGCTATGGCTACACCTTC. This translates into CASSPSSGYGYTF.

CDR3: CSVRGAGTDTQYF. The CDR3 DNA reads as TGCAGCGTTCGGGGGGCAGGGACAGATACGCAGTATTTT. J is TRBJ2-3 and V is TRBV29-1, with D possibly TRBD2 on 7 matching bases. Trimming shortened V by 5 bases and J by 3 bases, and 12 bases separated the two germline ends. CDR3 size: 13 residues. Germline CDR1 is SQVTM and CDR2 is ANQGSEA.

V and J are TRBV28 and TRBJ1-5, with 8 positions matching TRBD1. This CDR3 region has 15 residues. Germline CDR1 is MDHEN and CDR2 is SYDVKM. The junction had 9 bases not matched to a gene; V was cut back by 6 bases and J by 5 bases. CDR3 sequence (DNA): TGTGCCAGCAGCACCTTGACAGGGGAGCATCAGCCCCAGCATTTT. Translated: CASSTLTGEHQPQHF. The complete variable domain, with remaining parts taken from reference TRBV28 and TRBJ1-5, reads DVKVTQSSRYLVKRTGEKVFLECVQDMDHENMFWYRQDPGLGLRLIYFSYDVKMKEKGDIPEGYSVSREKKERFSLILESASTNQTSMYLCASSTLTGEHQPQHFGDGTRLSIL.

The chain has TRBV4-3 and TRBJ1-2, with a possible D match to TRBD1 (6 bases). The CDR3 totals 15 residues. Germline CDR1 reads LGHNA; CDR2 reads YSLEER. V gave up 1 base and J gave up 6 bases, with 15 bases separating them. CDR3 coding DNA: TGCGCCAGCAGCCAAGGGATCGACAGGTTCAATGGCTACACCTTC. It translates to CASSQGIDRFNGYTF.

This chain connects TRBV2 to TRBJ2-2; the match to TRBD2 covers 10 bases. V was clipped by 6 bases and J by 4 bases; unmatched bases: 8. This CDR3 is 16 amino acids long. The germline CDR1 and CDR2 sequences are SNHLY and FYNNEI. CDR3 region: CASSIAAGGGTGELFF. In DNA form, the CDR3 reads TGTGCCAGCAGCATAGCAGCGGGAGGGGGCACCGGGGAGCTGTTTTTT.

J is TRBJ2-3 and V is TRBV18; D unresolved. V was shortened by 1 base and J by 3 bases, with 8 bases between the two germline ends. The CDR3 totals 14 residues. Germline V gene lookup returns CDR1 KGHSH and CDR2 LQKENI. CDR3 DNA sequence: TGTGCCAGCTCACCACTAGACCGAACAGATACGCAGTATTTT. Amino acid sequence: CASSPLDRTDTQYF. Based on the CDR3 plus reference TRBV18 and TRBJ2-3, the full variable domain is NAGVMQNPRHLVRRRGQEARLRCSPMKGHSHVYWYRQLPEEGLKFMVYLQKENIIDESGMPKERFSAEFPKEGPSILRIQQVVRGDSAAYFCASSPLDRTDTQYFGPGTRLTVL.